This T cell receptor (beta chain) originates from a study of beta chain features in type 1 diabetes. Study-level results: A greater similarity of naive, central memory and Treg TCRB repertoires was seen among patients than among healthy donors. Shortening of TCRB CDR3s, moderate but significant, appeared in all four CD4+ subsets of Type 1 diabetes patients. Short templates might get an advantage during PCR, and this would be equal in patients and controls.

Every bit of the isolated RNA underwent reverse transcription, so sequencing read expressed TCRB transcripts. Profiled with immunoSEQ multiplex PCR; TCRdb holds only in-frame clones, not every one. The top ten clones hold 0.015% to 0.017% of a sample with a few hundred thousand clones, over 14% of them seen once. This CDR3 is built from 15 residues. The germline gives CDR1 SGHRS, CDR2 YFSETQ. V was clipped by 3 bases and J by 7 bases, with 19 bases between them. Sorting with CD45RO/CCR7/CD25/CD127/CD95/CD27 yielded naive, central memory, regulatory and stem-like memory CD4+ cells. For this clone: What it recognizes is unknown.

The source is a man in his late teens or twenties with type 1 diabetes. V and J are TRBV5-1 and TRBJ1-2; the D gene is possibly TRBD1 (5 bases). The specimen was naive CD4+ T cells from blood. The CDR3 DNA reads TGCGCCAGCAGCTCGAGTGGGGGGGACCGCCGTGGCTACACCTTC. Its translation is CASSSSGGDRRGYTF.